This T cell receptor (beta chain) was sequenced for a study of blood T cell repertoires in COVID-19. Assay: immunoSEQ multiplex PCR; the TCRdb copy retains only in-frame clones and omits some. This table holds about 180,000 clones, more than 85% found once. The CDR3 length is 15 residues. Trimming stripped 0 bases from V and 5 bases from J, with 14 bases between. Per the germline V gene, CDR1 is SEHNR and CDR2 is FQNEAQ (reference sequence). J is TRBJ2-7 and V is TRBV7-9; D might be TRBD2 (5 bases). The sample was PBMCs or T cells enriched from blood (not recorded which). This receptor was taken from a human donor with acute COVID-19. The donor label of this sample is uncertain. In DNA, the CDR3 is TGTGCCAGCAGCTTAGCGCCCCGAGGGAGAAACGAGCAGTACTTC. This translates into CASSLAPRGRNEQYF.